This T cell receptor beta chain was sequenced during a study of blood T cell repertoires in COVID-19. Study as a whole: Some COVID-19 samples were acute and others convalescent; all came from the United States, Italy and Spain. The cDNA or gDNA used as material had been derived from T cells, B-cell-depleted T cells, or PBMCs.

The method was immunoSEQ multiplex PCR; TCRdb's version includes in-frame clones alone and lacks a portion of them. The sample records approximately 440,000 clones, 87% being singletons. There are 11 residues in the CDR3. Germline V lookup: CDR1 SQVTM, CDR2 ANQGSEA. The V gene lost 4 bases and the J gene lost 6 bases, with 7 bases spanning the gap. The chain combines TRBV29-1 with TRBJ2-1, with D possibly matching TRBD2 (5 bases). The clonotype originates from a young woman who had recovered from COVID-19. The sample comprised PBMCs or T cells enriched from blood (not recorded which). The CDR3 DNA is TGCAGCGTTGGCGAGGGCAATGAGCAGTTCTTC. Amino acid sequence: CSVGEGNEQFF.